The next 15 T cell receptor beta chains were all read from a single sample in a study of blood T cell repertoires in COVID-19. Clones were read by immunoSEQ multiplex PCR, and TCRdb kept only the in-frame ones, dropping some. Among some 49,000 clones listed, approximately 80% were seen once. Sequenced material: peripheral blood. The receptors derive from a woman aged 60 to 75 with acute or convalescent COVID-19.

The chain has TRBV6-1 and TRBJ2-3, with D possibly matching TRBD2 (6 bases). The CDR3 has 14 residues. Germline values: CDR1 MNHNS, CDR2 SASEGT. Trimming removed 3 bases at V and 2 bases at J, with 9 bases between. The CDR3 region is CASSDGGFTDTQYF. The CDR3 coding sequence is TGTGCCAGCAGTGATGGGGGGTTCACAGATACGCAGTATTTT.

The CDR3 loop reads CASSADWAEASYEQYF. The CDR3 bases are TGTGCCAGCAGCGCCGACTGGGCGGAGGCGTCATACGAGCAGTACTTC. This sequence joins TRBV9 and TRBJ2-7, with D perhaps TRBD2 (5 bases). Per the germline V gene, CDR1 is SGDLS and CDR2 is YYNGEE. V was cut by 3 bases and J by 4 bases, with 20 bases left in between. The CDR3 has 16 residues. Supplemented by reference TRBV9 and TRBJ2-7, the full variable domain reads DSGVTQTPKHLITATGQRVTLRCSPRSGDLSVYWYQQSLDQGLQFLIQYYNGEERAKGNILERFSAQQFPDLHSELNLSSLELGDSALYFCASSADWAEASYEQYFGPGTRLTVT.

The chain employs TRBV5-1 and TRBJ2-1, with TRBD2 identical over 12 bases. This CDR3 spans 17 amino acids. V trimming: 1 base; J trimming: 7 bases; junction bases outside the gene matches: 9. Germline CDR1 SGHRS, CDR2 YFSETQ. The chain's CDR3 is CASSLWLAGGPGNEQFF. The DNA of the CDR3 is TGCGCCAGCAGCTTGTGGCTAGCGGGAGGGCCGGGTAATGAGCAGTTCTTC.

J is TRBJ1-4 and V is TRBV5-3; TRBD1 matches at 9 bases. TRBV5-3 is sorted into the ORF group, with uncertain function. J was trimmed by 0 bases and V by 4 bases; bases with no gene match: 13. The CDR3 extends over 19 amino acids. The CDR3: CARSEPGQGALATNEKLFF. CDR3 DNA sequence: TGTGCCAGAAGCGAACCGGGACAGGGAGCCCTTGCAACTAATGAAAAACTGTTTTTT.

This chain connects TRBV18 to TRBJ1-2, with D tentatively TRBD1 (6 bases). Trimming shortened V by 3 bases and J by 2 bases, and 10 bases separated the two germline ends. Germline V gene sequence: CDR1 KGHSH, CDR2 LQKENI. The CDR3 extends over 14 amino acids. The CDR3 sequence is CASSPTGRNYGYTF. CDR3 in DNA: TGTGCCAGCTCACCGACAGGCCGAAACTATGGCTACACCTTC.

The chain combines TRBV7-6 with TRBJ2-1, with TRBD2 identical over 9 bases. This CDR3 spans 15 amino acids. Germline CDR1 is SGHVS and CDR2 is FNYEAQ. With 1 base clipped from V and 4 bases from J, the junction kept 2 bases outside the gene matches. In DNA form, the CDR3 reads TGTGCCAGCAGCTTAGTAGCGGGGGCATACAATGAGCAGTTCTTC. Its translation is CASSLVAGAYNEQFF.

The rearrangement joins TRBV15 to TRBJ1-1; D perhaps matches TRBD1 (5 bases). Trimming left V 0 bases short and J 3 bases short, with 11 bases between. The germline V gene has CDR1 LNHNV and CDR2 YYDKDF (reference sequence). This CDR3 region has 15 residues. In DNA, the CDR3 is TGTGCCACCAGCAGAGATCGGAGGGGTGACACTGAAGCTTTCTTT. As protein: CATSRDRRGDTEAFF.

The DNA of the CDR3 is TGCGCCAGCAGCCATCTAGCGGGGGGAGGAGAGACCCAGTACTTC. It codes for CASSHLAGGGETQYF. The J gene is TRBJ2-5, the V gene TRBV4-1, with 11 positions matching TRBD2. CDR1 and CDR2 from the germline V gene are MGHRA and YSYEKL. J lost 4 bases, V lost 3 bases, and 4 bases had no gene match. The CDR3 has 15 residues.

The chain employs TRBV28 and TRBJ2-5; 7 nucleotides match TRBD2. The CDR3 sequence is 15 residues long. Germline V gene sequence: CDR1 MDHEN, CDR2 SYDVKM. Losses at the gene ends were 3 bases for V and 2 bases for J; bases not matched to a gene: 6. The CDR3 spells CASSFFGGGQETQYF. For the CDR3, the DNA is TGTGCCAGCAGTTTTTTTGGGGGGGGGCAAGAGACCCAGTACTTC.

The chain recombines TRBV28 with TRBJ2-1; D perhaps matches TRBD2 (5 bases). Germline V lookup: CDR1 MDHEN, CDR2 SYDVKM. The length of the CDR3 is 14 residues. V gave up 4 bases and J gave up 0 bases, with 7 bases separating them. This chain's CDR3 is CASSWESSYNEQFF. The CDR3 DNA reads as TGTGCCAGCAGTTGGGAGAGCTCCTACAATGAGCAGTTCTTC.

V is TRBV7-9 and J is TRBJ2-5, with 12 positions matching TRBD2. CDR3 length: 18 residues. CDR1 and CDR2 (germline): SEHNR, FQNEAQ (reference sequence). The V gene end was trimmed by 5 bases and the J gene end by 2 bases; junction bases not matched to a gene: 12. The CDR3 is CASSPLTRGLAGQETQYF. Written as DNA, the CDR3 is TGTGCCAGCAGCCCACTTACGAGGGGACTAGCGGGTCAAGAGACCCAGTACTTC.

This clone was seen only once. This sequence joins TRBV7-3 and TRBJ1-1, with D possibly matching TRBD1 (5 bases). Trimming left V 4 bases short and J 3 bases short, with 9 bases between. CDR3 length equals 13 residues. Looked up from germline, CDR1 is SGHTA and CDR2 is FQGTGA. The DNA for the CDR3 is TGTGCCAGCAGCTCCACCAGGGACACTGAAGCTTTCTTT. Protein product: CASSSTRDTEAFF.

The DNA of the CDR3 is TGTGCCAGCAGTGAAGCGGCTAGCGCGGTCTACGAGCAGTACTTC. Translated: CASSEAASAVYEQYF. The rearrangement uses TRBV6-1 and TRBJ2-7; D possibly corresponds to TRBD2 (6 bases). V was trimmed by 0 bases and J by 3 bases, leaving 12 bases between them. The CDR3 runs to 15 residues. Germline lookup yields CDR1 MNHNS and CDR2 SASEGT.

This clone has only one observation. The J gene is TRBJ2-2, the V gene TRBV9, with TRBD2 identical over 9 bases. The germline V gene encodes CDR1 SGDLS and CDR2 YYNGEE. The CDR3 extends over 16 amino acids. J was trimmed by 5 bases and V by 3 bases; bases with no gene match: 8. CDR3 amino acids: CASSAHLAGITGELFF. The CDR3 DNA sequence: TGTGCCAGCAGCGCTCATCTAGCGGGGATTACCGGGGAGCTGTTTTTT. Together with reference TRBV9 and TRBJ2-2, the CDR3 gives the full variable domain: DSGVTQTPKHLITATGQRVTLRCSPRSGDLSVYWYQQSLDQGLQFLIQYYNGEERAKGNILERFSAQQFPDLHSELNLSSLELGDSALYFCASSAHLAGITGELFFGEGSRLTVL.

A few counts support this clone. V and J are TRBV11-1 and TRBJ1-6; D perhaps matches TRBD1 (6 bases). The germline V gene has CDR1 SGHAT and CDR2 FQDESV (reference sequence). The CDR3 contains 15 residues. Between the trimmed V and J ends, which lost 5 bases and 10 bases, there was a span of 18 bases. Here the CDR3 reads CASSLRQAFGSPLHF. For the CDR3, the DNA is TGTGCCAGCAGCCTGCGACAGGCCTTTGGATCACCCCTCCACTTT.